This record looks at one TCR beta chain sequence and its context. The antigen remains unidentified. The record originates from a study of T cells in localized non-small cell lung cancer. Assay: immunoSEQ multiplex PCR; the TCRdb copy retains only in-frame clones and omits some. The sample gives 20,000 to 30,000 clones, approximately 90% of which show up once; around 4% is in the top ten. Germline assignment: CDR1 KGHSH and CDR2 LQKENI. There are 12 residues in the CDR3. V gave up 2 bases and J gave up 7 bases, with 6 bases separating them. Whole-study findings and limits: Sequencing, confined to only one tumor region, leaves heterogeneity possible. There was higher T cell clonality in uninvolved adjacent lung than in tumor, and it was highest there. Detection in adjacent lung was observed for a median roughly 57 of the top 100 tumor clones.

V is TRBV18 and J is TRBJ1-5, with D uncertain. This specimen consisted of peripheral blood, obtained before any cancer treatment. The sequence came from a female donor of 60 years or more with stage II squamous cell lung carcinoma. In nucleotides, the CDR3 is TGTGCCAGCTCACCAGGAGACCAGCCCCAGCATTTT. This encodes CASSPGDQPQHF.